The clone carrying this TCR beta chain occurred a few times. The sample comes from a study of blood T cell repertoires in COVID-19. Study context: Samples of COVID-19 (acute and convalescent) were obtained from the United States, Italy and Spain. The cDNA or gDNA used as material had been derived from T cells, B-cell-depleted T cells, or PBMCs.

The V gene's germline CDR1 is MNHEY and CDR2 SVGAGI. The CDR3 is made up of 13 amino acids. V gave up 7 bases and J gave up 6 bases, with 15 bases separating them. Methods used by the authors: Amplification from reference gene primers served as the basis for estimated nucleated cell counts. Profiling relied on immunoSEQ multiplex PCR, and the TCRdb table lists in-frame clones only, not all of them. For V, J and clone size, that table is used; D and trimming come from the DNA. Among under 300,000 clones listed, less than 90% were seen once. The TCR comes from a man aged 60-69 years with acute or convalescent COVID-19. The V and J genes are TRBV6-5 and TRBJ1-2, with D possibly TRBD1 on 6 matching bases. Sequencing input: peripheral blood. CDR3 DNA sequence: TGTGCCAGCACCCGGTCACAGGGCGATGGCTACACCTTC. Its protein product is CASTRSQGDGYTF.